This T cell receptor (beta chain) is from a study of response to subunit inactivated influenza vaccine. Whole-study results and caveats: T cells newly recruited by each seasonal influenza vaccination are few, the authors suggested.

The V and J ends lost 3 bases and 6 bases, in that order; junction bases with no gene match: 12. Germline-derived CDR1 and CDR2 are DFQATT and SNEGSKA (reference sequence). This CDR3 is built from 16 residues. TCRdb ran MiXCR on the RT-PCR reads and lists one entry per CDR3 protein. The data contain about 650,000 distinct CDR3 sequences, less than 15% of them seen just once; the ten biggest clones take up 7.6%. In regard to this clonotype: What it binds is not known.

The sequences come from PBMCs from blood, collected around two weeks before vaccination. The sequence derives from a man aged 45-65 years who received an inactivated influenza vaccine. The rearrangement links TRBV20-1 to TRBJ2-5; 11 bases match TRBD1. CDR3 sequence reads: CSARVPRTGGSKTQYF. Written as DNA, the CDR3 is TGCAGTGCTAGGGTCCCACGGACAGGGGGCTCGAAGACCCAGTACTTC.